The rows below give T cell receptor beta chains drawn from one sample of a study of blood T cell repertoires in COVID-19. Clones were sequenced by immunoSEQ multiplex PCR, and TCRdb holds only the in-frame ones, with some missing. The sample lists almost 35,000 clones; approximately 91% were seen once. Sequenced material: peripheral blood. Receptors were obtained from a man aged 60 to 75 with active or convalescent COVID-19. CDR3s include the opening cysteine and the closing phenylalanine or tryptophan. The D gene is left open where the match is weak. Rows may omit the clone size; those that give it use once, few, many or a size class.

>.|TRBJ2-1|TRBD2|15|TRBV4-3
TGCGCCAGCAGCCAAGAGCCTAGCGGGAGACATGAGCAGTTCTTC
CASSQEPSGRHEQFF
>.|TRBJ2-1|TRBD2|16|TRBV18
TGTGCCAGCTCAGCACCGGGACTAGCGGGAGGGTATCAGCAGTTCTTC
CASSAPGLAGGYQQFF
>.|TRBJ2-2|TRBD2|16|TRBV5-1
TGCGCCAGCAGCTTGGGATCTAGCGGGGCCACCGGGGAGCTGTTTTTT
CASSLGSSGATGELFF
>.|TRBJ2-1|TRBD2|14|TRBV7-3
TGTGCCAGCTCCCCCGGGACCGGGAGGGATGAGCAGTTCTTC
CASSPGTGRDEQFF
>once|TRBJ1-5|.|17|TRBV15
TGTGCCACCAGCAGAGATGGGAGGACTAGGGAGGGACAGCCCCAGCATTTT
CATSRDGRTREGQPQHF
>few|TRBJ1-5|.|14|TRBV27
TGTGCCAGCAGTTTAACAGGTCTTTTTAGGCCCCAGCATTTT
CASSLTGLFRPQHF
>few|TRBJ2-5|.|12|TRBV6-2/TRBV6-3
TGTGCCAGCCGCCTCGACCAAGAGACCCAGTACTTC
CASRLDQETQYF
>.|TRBJ1-3|.|16|TRBV7-8
TGTGCCAGCAGCTTAGCGCGGGGGCTCTCTGGAAACACCATATATTTT
CASSLARGLSGNTIYF
>.|TRBJ2-7|.|13|TRBV20-1
TGCAGTGCAAGTAGAGGGTACTCCTACGAGCAGTACTTC
CSASRGYSYEQYF
>once|TRBJ1-3|.|18|TRBV7-6
TGTGCCAGCAGCATCCACCCCCCCGCCAGGGCCACTGGAAACACCATATATTTT
CASSIHPPARATGNTIYF
>.|TRBJ1-2|TRBD1|14|TRBV29-1
TGCAGCGTTGAACCTCGGGACAGGGGGCCTGGCTACACCTTC
CSVEPRDRGPGYTF
>.|TRBJ2-1|.|14|TRBV18
TGTGCCAGCTCACCTAGGCGGGCCTACAATGAGCAGTTCTTC
CASSPRRAYNEQFF
>.|TRBJ1-2|TRBD1|14|TRBV5-1
TGCGCCAGCAGCTCCGGACAGGGAGGCTATGGCTACACCTTC
CASSSGQGGYGYTF
>.|TRBJ2-5|TRBD2|16|TRBV5-1
TGCGCCAGCAGCCAACTAGCGGGAGGGCCGCAAGAGACCCAGTACTTC
CASSQLAGGPQETQYF
>.|TRBJ2-4|TRBD1|14|TRBV5-1
TGCGCCAGCAGCTTTGACAGGGGCGAAGACATTCAGTACTTC
CASSFDRGEDIQYF
>.|TRBJ2-6|.|15|TRBV19
TGTGCCAGTAGTATAACCGGAGCTGAGACCAACGTCCTGACTTTC
CASSITGAETNVLTF
>.|TRBJ1-4|.|16|TRBV2
TGTGCCAGCGTCGAGGAGCGCGTGACAACTAATGAAAAACTGTTTTTT
CASVEERVTTNEKLFF
>.|TRBJ1-2|.|14|TRBV24-1
TGTGCCACCAGTGAACGGGATTTGTACTATGGCTACACCTTC
CATSERDLYYGYTF
>.|TRBJ2-4|.|15|TRBV7-9
TGTGCCAGCAGCCAACTGACAGGGACTAAAAACATTCAGTACTTC
CASSQLTGTKNIQYF
>.|TRBJ2-5|TRBD2|16|TRBV19
TGTGCCAGTAGTTTGAGTAATAGCGGGGGGGCCGGGACCCAGTACTTC
CASSLSNSGGAGTQYF
>.|TRBJ1-2|TRBD1|14|TRBV7-2
TGTGCCAGCAGCCCACGGGACAGGCCTCTGGGCTACACCTTC
CASSPRDRPLGYTF
>.|TRBJ2-5|.|14|TRBV7-8
TGTGCCAGCAGCCGAGACTGGGGCTCAGAGACCCAGTACTTC
CASSRDWGSETQYF
>.|TRBJ2-3|.|14|TRBV2
TGTGCCAGCAGATATGGGGCGGGCACAGATACGCAGTATTTT
CASRYGAGTDTQYF
>.|TRBJ1-1|.|13|TRBV6-2/TRBV6-3
TGTGCCAGCAGTTATACCTCGGACACCGGAGCTTTCTTT
CASSYTSDTGAFF
>.|TRBJ1-5|TRBD1|17|TRBV10-2
TGCGCCAGCAGTGGCCCCGGGGACAGTTGGAGCAATCAGCCCCAGCATTTT
CASSGPGDSWSNQPQHF
>.|TRBJ1-6|.|14|TRBV18
TGTGCCAGCTCTGGCACAGGGTGGAATTCACCCCTCCACTTT
CASSGTGWNSPLHF
>.|TRBJ2-1|TRBD2|17|TRBV18
TGTGCCAGCTCATCTTCGACTAGCGGGGGCTCATACAATGAGCAGTTCTTC
CASSSSTSGGSYNEQFF
>.|TRBJ1-2|.|13|TRBV18
TGTGCCAGCTCACCATCCGAGAGACAAGGCTACACCTTC
CASSPSERQGYTF
>.|TRBJ2-3|.|14|TRBV7-2
TGTGCCAGCAGCTCCTCCGGACCACAGGGTACGCAGTATTTT
CASSSSGPQGTQYF
>.|TRBJ2-1|TRBD1|16|TRBV7-2
TGTGCCAGCAGAGGGCTTTCCAGTCCCGGGACAGGGGAGCAGTTCTTC
CASRGLSSPGTGEQFF
>.|TRBJ2-3|TRBD1|18|TRBV23-1
TGCGCCAGCAGTCAATTATCACGGGACAGGGCTCTCACAGATACGCAGTATTTT
CASSQLSRDRALTDTQYF
>.|TRBJ1-2|.|14|TRBV6-5
TGTGCCAGCAGTTACGCCGGGATCCAGGGGGGCTACACCTTC
CASSYAGIQGGYTF
>.|TRBJ1-2|TRBD1|16|TRBV20-1
TGCAGTGCTAGTCCTCGACCGGACAGGGGGTACTATGGCTACACCTTC
CSASPRPDRGYYGYTF
>.|TRBJ2-2|TRBD1|14|TRBV10-3
TGTGCCATCAAAAGGGACAGGGAAACCGGGGAGCTGTTTTTT
CAIKRDRETGELFF
>.|TRBJ1-2|.|14|TRBV9
TGTGCCAGCAGCTCACCCTCCGGGGGCTATGGCTACACCTTC
CASSSPSGGYGYTF
>once|TRBJ2-1|TRBD2|12|TRBV28
TGTGCCAGCAGTCCTCCCAGCGGGGGCGGGTTCTTC
CASSPPSGGGFF
>once|TRBJ1-5|.|13|TRBV24-1
TGTGCCACCAGTGCAGGGGAAGGGCAGCCCCAGCATTTT
CATSAGEGQPQHF
>.|TRBJ1-5|TRBD1|15|TRBV20-1
TGCAGTGCTAGTAGGGGGCGTTCAGGTAATCAGCCCCAGCATTTT
CSASRGRSGNQPQHF
>once|TRBJ1-2|.|13|TRBV28
TGTGCCACCCTGGGGAGGGGAACCTATGGCTACACCTTC
CATLGRGTYGYTF